This T cell receptor (beta chain) is from a study of vaccination effects on CD4 cells after COVID-19. The length of the CDR3 is 14 residues. The V gene lost 7 bases and the J gene lost 6 bases, with 15 bases spanning the gap. Germline V lookup: CDR1 SNHLY, CDR2 FYNNEI. At the end of roughly 9 days of culture, CD4+ T cells were isolated. Concerning this clone: What it binds is unknown.

Repertoires were generated with immunoSEQ multiplex PCR, while TCRdb's copy carries only in-frame clones and drops some. The sample has about 45,000 clones; 60% to 80% are singletons. This chain links TRBV2 with TRBJ1-4, with a weak D call TRBD1 (6 bases). The sample was CD4+ T cells from PBMCs cultured without peptide, taken before COVID-19 vaccination. This clonotype was obtained from a human donor who had a prior SARS-CoV-2 infection. Here the CDR3 reads CASTGEMADEKLFF. The CDR3 nucleotides read TGTGCCAGCACAGGGGAGATGGCTGATGAAAAACTGTTTTTT.